This paragraph reports one T cell receptor (beta chain). This CDR3 contains 15 residues. The V gene lost 0 bases and the J gene lost 0 bases, with 9 bases spanning the gap. Germline V gene sequence: CDR1 MNHNS, CDR2 SASEGT. This sample is part of a study of OX40 agonist ivuxolimab in advanced cancers. Generated by immunoSEQ multiplex PCR, the TCRdb table keeps only in-frame clones and is missing some. Seen here are tens of thousands of clones, more than 75% observed once, and the top ten hold 28%. The V call is TRBV6-1, the J call TRBJ2-7, with D maybe TRBD1 (5 bases). The sample was CD4+ or CD8+ T cells sorted from blood, taken in a trial of the OX40 agonist ivuxolimab. This clonotype was sampled from an adult with an advanced solid tumor such as melanoma, head and neck, liver or kidney cancer. The CDR3 is CASSEAGQGSYEQYF. CDR3 coding DNA: TGTGCCAGCAGTGAAGCGGGGCAGGGCTCCTACGAGCAGTACTTC.